This paragraph reports one T cell receptor (beta chain). The V end was cut by 6 bases, the J end by 1 base, with 14 bases between. Germline CDR1 reads MNHEY; CDR2 reads SVGAGI. CDR3 size: 15 residues. This sample is drawn from a study of blood T cell repertoires in COVID-19. Overall study context: PBMCs, B-cell-depleted T cells, or T cells provided the cDNA or gDNA that made up the material.

Per the study methods: The authors estimated nucleated cell counts from reference gene primer amplification. Sequencing was performed with immunoSEQ multiplex PCR; in TCRdb, only in-frame clones are kept and a portion is missing. The D gene and trimming were derived from the DNA, and the V and J assignments and clone size from that table. The sample records over 80,000 clones, 86% being singletons. The chain combines TRBV6-5 with TRBJ2-3; D perhaps matches TRBD2 (6 bases). What was sequenced was peripheral blood. The receptor was isolated from a man older than 75 with active or convalescent COVID-19. The CDR3 region is CASRAPTSGTDTQYF. The CDR3 DNA reads TGTGCCAGCAGGGCCCCGACTAGTGGCACAGATACGCAGTATTTT.